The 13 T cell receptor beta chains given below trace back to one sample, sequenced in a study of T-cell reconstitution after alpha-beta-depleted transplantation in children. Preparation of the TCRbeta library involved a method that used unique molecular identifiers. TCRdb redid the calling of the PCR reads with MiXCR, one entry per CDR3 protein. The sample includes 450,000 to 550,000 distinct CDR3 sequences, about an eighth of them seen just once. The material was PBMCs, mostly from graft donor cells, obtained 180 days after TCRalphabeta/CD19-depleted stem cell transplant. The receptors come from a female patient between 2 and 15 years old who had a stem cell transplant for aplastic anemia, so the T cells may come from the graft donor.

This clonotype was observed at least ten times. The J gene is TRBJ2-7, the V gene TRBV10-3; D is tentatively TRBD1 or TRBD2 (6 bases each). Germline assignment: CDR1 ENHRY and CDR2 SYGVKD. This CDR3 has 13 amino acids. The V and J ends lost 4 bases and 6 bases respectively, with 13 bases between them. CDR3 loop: CAISGGGLGEQYV. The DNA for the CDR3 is TGTGCCATCAGTGGAGGGGGGCTAGGCGAGCAGTACGTC.

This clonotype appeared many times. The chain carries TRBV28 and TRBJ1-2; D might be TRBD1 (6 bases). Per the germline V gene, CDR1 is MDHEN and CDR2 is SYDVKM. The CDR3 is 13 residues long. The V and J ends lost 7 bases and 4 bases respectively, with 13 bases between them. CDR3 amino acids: CASNHREGYGYTF. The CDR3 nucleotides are TGTGCCAGCAACCACAGGGAAGGCTATGGCTACACCTTC.

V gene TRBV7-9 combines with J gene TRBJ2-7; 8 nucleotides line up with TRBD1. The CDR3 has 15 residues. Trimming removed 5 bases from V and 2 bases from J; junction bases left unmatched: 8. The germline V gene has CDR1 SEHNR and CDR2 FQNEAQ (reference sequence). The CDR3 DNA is TGTGCCAGCAGCCGAGGACAGGGAAGCCCCTACGAGCAGTACGTC. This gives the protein CASSRGQGSPYEQYV.

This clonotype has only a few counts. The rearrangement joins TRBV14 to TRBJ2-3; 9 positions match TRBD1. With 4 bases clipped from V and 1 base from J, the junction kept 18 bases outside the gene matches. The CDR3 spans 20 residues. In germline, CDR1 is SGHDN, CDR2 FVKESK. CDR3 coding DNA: TGTGCCAGCAGCCGGCTACATAACCGGGACAGGGTACCGCGCACAGATACGCAGTATTTT. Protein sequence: CASSRLHNRDRVPRTDTQYF. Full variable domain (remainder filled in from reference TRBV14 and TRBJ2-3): EAGVTQFPSHSVIEKGQTVTLRCDPISGHDNLYWYRRVMGKEIKFLLHFVKESKQDESGMPNNRFLAERTGGTYSTLKVQPAELEDSGVYFCASSRLHNRDRVPRTDTQYFGPGTRLTVL.

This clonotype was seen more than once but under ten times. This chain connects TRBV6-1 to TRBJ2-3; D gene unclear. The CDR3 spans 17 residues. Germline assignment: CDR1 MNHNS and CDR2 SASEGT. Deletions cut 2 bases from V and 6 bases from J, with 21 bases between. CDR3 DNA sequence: TGTGCCAGCAGTGAAATTGACCCTACTCGGATCTGGGATACGCAGTATTTT. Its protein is CASSEIDPTRIWDTQYF.

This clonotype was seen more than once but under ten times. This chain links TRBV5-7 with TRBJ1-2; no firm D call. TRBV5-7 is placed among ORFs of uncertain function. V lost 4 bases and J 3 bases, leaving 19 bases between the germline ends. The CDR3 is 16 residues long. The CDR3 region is CASSLTAGRRDYGYTF. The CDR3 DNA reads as TGTGCCAGCAGCCTAACTGCCGGGCGTCGCGACTATGGCTACACCTTC.

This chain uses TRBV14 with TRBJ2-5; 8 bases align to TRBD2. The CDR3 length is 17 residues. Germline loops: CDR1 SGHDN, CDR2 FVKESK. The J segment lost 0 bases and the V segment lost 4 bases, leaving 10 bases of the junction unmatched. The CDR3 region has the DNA TGTGCCAGCAGCCTAGCGGGATCCGCTTCGTACCAAGAGACCCAGTACTTC. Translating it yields CASSLAGSASYQETQYF. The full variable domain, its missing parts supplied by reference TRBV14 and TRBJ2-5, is EAGVTQFPSHSVIEKGQTVTLRCDPISGHDNLYWYRRVMGKEIKFLLHFVKESKQDESGMPNNRFLAERTGGTYSTLKVQPAELEDSGVYFCASSLAGSASYQETQYFGPGTRLLVL.

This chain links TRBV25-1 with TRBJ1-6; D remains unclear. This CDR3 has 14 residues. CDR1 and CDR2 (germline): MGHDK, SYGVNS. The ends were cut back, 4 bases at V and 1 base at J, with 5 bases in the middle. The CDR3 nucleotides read TGTGCCAGCAGTGTACCTTCCTATAATTCACCCCTCCACTTT. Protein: CASSVPSYNSPLHF.

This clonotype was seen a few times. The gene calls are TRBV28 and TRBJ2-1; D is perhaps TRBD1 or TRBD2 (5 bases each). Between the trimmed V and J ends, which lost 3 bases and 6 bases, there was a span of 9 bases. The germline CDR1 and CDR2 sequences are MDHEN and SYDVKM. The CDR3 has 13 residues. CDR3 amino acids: CASSFGTINEQFF. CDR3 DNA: TGTGCCAGCAGTTTTGGGACGATCAATGAGCAGTTCTTC.

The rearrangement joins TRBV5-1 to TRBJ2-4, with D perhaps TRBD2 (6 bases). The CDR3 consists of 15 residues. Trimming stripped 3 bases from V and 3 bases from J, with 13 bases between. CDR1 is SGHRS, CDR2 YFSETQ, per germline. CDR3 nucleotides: TGCGCCAGCAGCTCTGGCGGGATCGGCAAAAACATTCAGTACTTC. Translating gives CASSSGGIGKNIQYF.

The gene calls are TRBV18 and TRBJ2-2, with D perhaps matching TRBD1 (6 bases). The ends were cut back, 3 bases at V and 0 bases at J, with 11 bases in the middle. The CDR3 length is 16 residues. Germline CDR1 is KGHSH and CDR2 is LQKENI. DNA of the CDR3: TGTGCCAGCTCACCGACAGGTTCCTCGAACACCGGGGAGCTGTTTTTT. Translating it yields CASSPTGSSNTGELFF. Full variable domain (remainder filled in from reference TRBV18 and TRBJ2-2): NAGVMQNPRHLVRRRGQEARLRCSPMKGHSHVYWYRQLPEEGLKFMVYLQKENIIDESGMPKERFSAEFPKEGPSILRIQQVVRGDSAAYFCASSPTGSSNTGELFFGEGSRLTVL.

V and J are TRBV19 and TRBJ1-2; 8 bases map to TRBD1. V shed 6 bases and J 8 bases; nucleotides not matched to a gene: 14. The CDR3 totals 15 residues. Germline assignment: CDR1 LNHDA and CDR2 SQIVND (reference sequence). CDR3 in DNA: TGTGCCAGTAGCACCACGCCTGGACAGGGCAGGGGCTACACCTTC. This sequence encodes CASSTTPGQGRGYTF.

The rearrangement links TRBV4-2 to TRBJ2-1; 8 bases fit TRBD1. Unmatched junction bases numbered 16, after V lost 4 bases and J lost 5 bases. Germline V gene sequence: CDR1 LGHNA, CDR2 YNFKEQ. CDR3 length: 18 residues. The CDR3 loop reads CASSPLGPLDRENNEQFF. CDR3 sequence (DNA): TGTGCCAGCAGCCCGTTAGGTCCTCTGGACAGGGAGAACAATGAGCAGTTCTTC.